This T cell receptor (beta chain) is from a study of CD8 T cells in ankylosing spondylitis. The sample holds many counts of this clonotype. Its matching antigen is unknown. An end of the junction differs from the germline gene, which may be a read error. Libraries for TCR beta were made by quantitative 5'-RACE with molecular barcodes. TCRdb reprocessed the 5' RACE reads via MiXCR and lists one record per CDR3 protein. Counted here are tens of thousands of distinct CDR3 sequences, about 5.2% occurring once; the ten biggest clones make up roughly 2.3%. CDR1 is SGHTA and CDR2 is FQGNSA in the germline V gene. There are 13 residues in the CDR3. Study results and caveats: CD8+ disease-linked clones were present at relatively low frequencies in blood. Earlier authors reported some of these motif variants in reactive arthritis synovial fluid and blood. In ankylosing spondylitis blood, a motif of roughly 8 highly homologous TCR beta variants appeared characteristic.

The chain carries TRBV7-2 and TRBJ2-1, with a possible D match to TRBD1 (6 bases). The clonotype comes from a male donor with ankylosing spondylitis or in good health (not recorded which). The specimen sequenced was blood, either unsorted or a sorted T cell fraction (not recorded which). This CDR3 is CASSLIRDTETVF. The CDR3 nucleotides read TGTGCCAGCAGCTTAATCCGGGACACCGAAACCGTCTTC.